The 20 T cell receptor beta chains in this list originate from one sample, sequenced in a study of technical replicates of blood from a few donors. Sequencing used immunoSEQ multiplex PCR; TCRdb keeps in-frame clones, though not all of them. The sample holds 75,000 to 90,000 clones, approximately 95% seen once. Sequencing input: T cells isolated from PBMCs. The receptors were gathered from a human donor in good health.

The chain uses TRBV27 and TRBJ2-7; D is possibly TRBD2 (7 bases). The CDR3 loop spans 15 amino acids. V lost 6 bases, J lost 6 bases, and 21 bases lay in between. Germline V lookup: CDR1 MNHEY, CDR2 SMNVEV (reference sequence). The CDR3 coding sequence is TGTGCCAGCAGCCTATCGAGCAGGGGACTATCCGAGCAGTACTTC. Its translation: CASSLSSRGLSEQYF.

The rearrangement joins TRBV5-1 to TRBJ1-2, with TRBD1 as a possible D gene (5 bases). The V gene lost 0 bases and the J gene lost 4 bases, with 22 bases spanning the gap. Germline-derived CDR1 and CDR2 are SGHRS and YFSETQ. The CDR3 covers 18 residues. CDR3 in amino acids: CASSLVGAMAQLSYGYTF. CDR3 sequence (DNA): TGCGCCAGCAGCTTGGTTGGGGCCATGGCGCAATTATCCTATGGCTACACCTTC.

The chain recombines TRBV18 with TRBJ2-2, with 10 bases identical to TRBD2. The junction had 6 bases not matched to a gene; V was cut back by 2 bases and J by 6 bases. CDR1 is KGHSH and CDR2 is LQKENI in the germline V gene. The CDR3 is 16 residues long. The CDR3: CASSPYASGRAGELFF. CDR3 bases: TGTGCCAGCTCACCATACGCTAGCGGGAGAGCCGGGGAGCTGTTTTTT.

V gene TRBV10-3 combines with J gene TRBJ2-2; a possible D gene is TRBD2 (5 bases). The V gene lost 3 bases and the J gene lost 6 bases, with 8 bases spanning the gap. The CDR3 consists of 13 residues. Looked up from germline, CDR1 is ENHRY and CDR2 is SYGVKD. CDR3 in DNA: TGTGCCATCAGTGAAGAGGGTTCCGGGGAGCTGTTTTTT. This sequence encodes CAISEEGSGELFF.

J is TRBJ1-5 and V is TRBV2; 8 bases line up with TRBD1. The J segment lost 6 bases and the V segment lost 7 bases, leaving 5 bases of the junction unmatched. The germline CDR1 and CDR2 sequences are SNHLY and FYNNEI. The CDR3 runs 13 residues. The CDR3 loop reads CASKPTGGQPQHF. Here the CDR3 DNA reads TGTGCCAGCAAACCAACAGGGGGTCAGCCCCAGCATTTT.

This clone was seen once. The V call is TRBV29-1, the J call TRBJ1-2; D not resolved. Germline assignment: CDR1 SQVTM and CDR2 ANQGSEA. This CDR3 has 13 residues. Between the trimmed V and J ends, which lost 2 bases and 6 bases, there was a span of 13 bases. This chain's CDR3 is CSVEQPLVHGYTF. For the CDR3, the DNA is TGCAGCGTTGAACAGCCGCTAGTGCATGGCTACACCTTC.

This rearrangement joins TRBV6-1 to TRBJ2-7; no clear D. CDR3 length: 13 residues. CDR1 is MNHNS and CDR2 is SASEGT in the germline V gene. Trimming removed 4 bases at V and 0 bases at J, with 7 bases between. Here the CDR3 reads CASSVQASYEQYF. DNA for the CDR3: TGTGCCAGCAGTGTCCAGGCCTCCTACGAGCAGTACTTC.

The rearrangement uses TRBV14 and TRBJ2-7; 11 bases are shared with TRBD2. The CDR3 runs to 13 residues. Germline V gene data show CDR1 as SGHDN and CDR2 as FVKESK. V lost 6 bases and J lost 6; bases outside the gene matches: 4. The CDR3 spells CASSRLAGTEQYF. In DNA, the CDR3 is TGTGCCAGCAGTCGACTAGCGGGAACCGAGCAGTACTTC.

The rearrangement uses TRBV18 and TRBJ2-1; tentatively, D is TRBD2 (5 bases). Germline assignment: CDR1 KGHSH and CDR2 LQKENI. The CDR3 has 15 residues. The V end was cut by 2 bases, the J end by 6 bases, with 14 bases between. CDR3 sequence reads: CASSPGWFRGNEQFF. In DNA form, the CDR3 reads TGTGCCAGCTCACCAGGGTGGTTCCGGGGCAATGAGCAGTTCTTC.

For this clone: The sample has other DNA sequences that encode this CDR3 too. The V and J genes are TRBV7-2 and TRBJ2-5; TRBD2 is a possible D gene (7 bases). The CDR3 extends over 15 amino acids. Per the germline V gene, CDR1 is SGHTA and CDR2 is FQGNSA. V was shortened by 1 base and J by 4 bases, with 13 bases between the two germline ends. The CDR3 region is CASSLGGGGGETQYF. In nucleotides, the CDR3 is TGTGCCAGCAGCTTAGGTGGGGGAGGGGGAGAGACCCAGTACTTC.

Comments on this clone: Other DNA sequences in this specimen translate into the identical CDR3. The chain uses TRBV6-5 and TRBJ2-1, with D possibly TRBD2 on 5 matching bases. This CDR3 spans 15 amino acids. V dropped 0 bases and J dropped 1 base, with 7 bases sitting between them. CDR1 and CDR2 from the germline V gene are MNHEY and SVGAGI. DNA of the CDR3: TGTGCCAGCAGTTACTCGAGCGGATCCTACAATGAGCAGTTCTTC. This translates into CASSYSSGSYNEQFF.

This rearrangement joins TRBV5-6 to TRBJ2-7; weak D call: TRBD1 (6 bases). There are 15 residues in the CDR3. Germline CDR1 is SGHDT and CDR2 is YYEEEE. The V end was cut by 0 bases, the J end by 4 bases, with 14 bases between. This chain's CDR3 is CASSLVGFGQYEQYF. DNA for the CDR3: TGTGCCAGCAGCTTGGTTGGCTTCGGACAGTACGAGCAGTACTTC.

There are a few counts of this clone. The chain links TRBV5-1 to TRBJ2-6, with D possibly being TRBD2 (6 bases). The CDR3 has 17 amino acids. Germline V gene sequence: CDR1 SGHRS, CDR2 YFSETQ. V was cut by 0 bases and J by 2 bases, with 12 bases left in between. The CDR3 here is CASSLANPGAGANVLTF. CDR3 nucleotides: TGCGCCAGCAGCTTGGCCAATCCGGGAGCTGGGGCCAACGTCCTGACTTTC.

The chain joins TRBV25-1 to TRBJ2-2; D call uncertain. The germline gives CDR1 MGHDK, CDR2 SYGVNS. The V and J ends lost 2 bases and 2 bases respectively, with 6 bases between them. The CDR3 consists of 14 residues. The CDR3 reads CASSEAENTGELFF. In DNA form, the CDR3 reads TGTGCCAGCAGTGAAGCAGAAAACACCGGGGAGCTGTTTTTT.

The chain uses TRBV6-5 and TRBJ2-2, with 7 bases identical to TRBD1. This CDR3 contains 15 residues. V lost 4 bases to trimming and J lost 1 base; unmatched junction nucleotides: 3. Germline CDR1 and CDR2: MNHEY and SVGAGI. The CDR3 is CASSFRTGNTGELFF. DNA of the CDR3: TGTGCCAGCAGTTTTAGGACAGGGAACACCGGGGAGCTGTTTTTT.

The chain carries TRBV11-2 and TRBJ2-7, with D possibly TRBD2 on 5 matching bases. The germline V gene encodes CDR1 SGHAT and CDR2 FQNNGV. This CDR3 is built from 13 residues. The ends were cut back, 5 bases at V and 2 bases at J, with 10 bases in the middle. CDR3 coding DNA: TGTGCCAGCAGCGTCGGGAAAGCCTACGAGCAGTACTTC. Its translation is CASSVGKAYEQYF.

DNA of the CDR3: TGTGCCAGCAGCTTGGCCTGGGGGCTCGAAACCGGGGAGCTGTTTTTT. It translates to CASSLAWGLETGELFF. The chain uses TRBV5-5 and TRBJ2-2, with D tentatively TRBD1 (6 bases). Germline CDR1 SGHKS, CDR2 YYEKEE (reference sequence). V was trimmed by 0 bases and J by 5 bases, leaving 14 bases between them. The CDR3 has 16 amino acids.

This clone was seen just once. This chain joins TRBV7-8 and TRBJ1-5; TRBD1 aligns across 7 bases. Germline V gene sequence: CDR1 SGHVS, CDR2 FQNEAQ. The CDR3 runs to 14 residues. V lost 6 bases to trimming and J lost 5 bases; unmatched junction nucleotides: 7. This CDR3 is CASSPGQADQPQHF. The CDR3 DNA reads TGTGCCAGCAGTCCCGGACAGGCCGATCAGCCCCAGCATTTT.

The CDR3, as DNA: TGTGCCAGCAGTCCGCGCAGGGAAGTCTACGAGCAGTACTTC. Encoded protein: CASSPRREVYEQYF. The J gene is TRBJ2-7, the V gene TRBV27; D may be TRBD1 (5 bases). Per the germline V gene, CDR1 is MNHEY and CDR2 is SMNVEV (reference sequence). The CDR3 length is 14 residues. V dropped 5 bases and J dropped 3 bases, with 14 bases sitting between them.

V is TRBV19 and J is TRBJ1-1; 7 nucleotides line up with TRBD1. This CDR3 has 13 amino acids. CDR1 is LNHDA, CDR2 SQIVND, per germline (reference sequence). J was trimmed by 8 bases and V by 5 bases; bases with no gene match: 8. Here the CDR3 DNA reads TGTGCCAGTAGTTTAGGGACAGCCATCGAAGCTTTCTTT. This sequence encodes CASSLGTAIEAFF.